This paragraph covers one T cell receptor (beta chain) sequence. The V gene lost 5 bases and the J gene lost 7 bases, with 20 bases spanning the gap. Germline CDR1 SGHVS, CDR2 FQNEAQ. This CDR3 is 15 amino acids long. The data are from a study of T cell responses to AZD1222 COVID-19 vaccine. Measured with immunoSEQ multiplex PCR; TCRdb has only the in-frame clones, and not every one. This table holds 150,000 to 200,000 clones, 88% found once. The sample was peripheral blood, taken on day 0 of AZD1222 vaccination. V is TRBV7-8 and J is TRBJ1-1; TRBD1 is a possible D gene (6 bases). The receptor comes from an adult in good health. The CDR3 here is CASSRGGREILEAFF. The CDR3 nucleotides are TGTGCCAGCAGCCGTGGGGGCAGGGAGATTCTTGAAGCTTTCTTT.